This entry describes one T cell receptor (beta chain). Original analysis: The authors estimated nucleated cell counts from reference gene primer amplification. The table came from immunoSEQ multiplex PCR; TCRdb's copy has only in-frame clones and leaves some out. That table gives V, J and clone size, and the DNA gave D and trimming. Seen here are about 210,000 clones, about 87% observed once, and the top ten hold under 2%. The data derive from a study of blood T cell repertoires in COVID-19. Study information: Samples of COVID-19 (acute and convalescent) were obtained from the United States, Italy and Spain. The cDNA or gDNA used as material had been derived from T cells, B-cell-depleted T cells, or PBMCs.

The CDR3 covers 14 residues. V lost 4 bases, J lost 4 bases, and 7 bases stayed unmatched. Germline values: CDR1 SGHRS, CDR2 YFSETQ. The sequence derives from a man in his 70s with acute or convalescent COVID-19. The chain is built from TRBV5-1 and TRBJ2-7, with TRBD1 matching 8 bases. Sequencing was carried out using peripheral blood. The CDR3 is CASSPGQGYYEQYF. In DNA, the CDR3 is TGCGCCAGCAGCCCCGGACAGGGTTATTACGAGCAGTACTTC.